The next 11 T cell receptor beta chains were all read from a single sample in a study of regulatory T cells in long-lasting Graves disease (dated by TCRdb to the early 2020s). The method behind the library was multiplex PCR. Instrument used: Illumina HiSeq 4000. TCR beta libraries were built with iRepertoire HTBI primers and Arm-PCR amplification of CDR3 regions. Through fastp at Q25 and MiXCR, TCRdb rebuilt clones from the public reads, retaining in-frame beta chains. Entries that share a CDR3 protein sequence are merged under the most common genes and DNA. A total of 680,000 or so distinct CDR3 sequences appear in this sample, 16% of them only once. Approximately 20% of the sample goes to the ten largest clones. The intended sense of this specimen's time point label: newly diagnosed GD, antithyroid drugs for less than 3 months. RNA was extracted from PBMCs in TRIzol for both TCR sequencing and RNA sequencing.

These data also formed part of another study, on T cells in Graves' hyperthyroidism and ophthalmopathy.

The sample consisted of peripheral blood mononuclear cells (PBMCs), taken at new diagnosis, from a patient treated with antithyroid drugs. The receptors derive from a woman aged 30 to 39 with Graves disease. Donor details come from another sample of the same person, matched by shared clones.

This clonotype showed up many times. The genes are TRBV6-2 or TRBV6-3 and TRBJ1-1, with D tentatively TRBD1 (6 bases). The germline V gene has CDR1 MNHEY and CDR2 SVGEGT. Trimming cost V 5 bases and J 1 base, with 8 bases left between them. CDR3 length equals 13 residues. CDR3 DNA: TGTGCCAGCAGTGCAGGGGAGAACACTGAAGCTTTCTTT. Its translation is CASSAGENTEAFF.

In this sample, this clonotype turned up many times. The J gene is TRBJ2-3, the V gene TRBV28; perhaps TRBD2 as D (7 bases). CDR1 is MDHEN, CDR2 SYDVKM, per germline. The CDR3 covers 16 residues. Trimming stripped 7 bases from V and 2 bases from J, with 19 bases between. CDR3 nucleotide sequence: TGTGCCAGCATTCCCGGGGGGCGCAAACCCACAGATACGCAGTATTTT. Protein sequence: CASIPGGRKPTDTQYF.

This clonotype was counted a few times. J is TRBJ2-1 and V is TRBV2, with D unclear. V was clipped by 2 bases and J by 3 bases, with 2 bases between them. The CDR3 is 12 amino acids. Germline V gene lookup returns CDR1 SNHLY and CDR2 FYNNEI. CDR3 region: CASSENYNEQFF. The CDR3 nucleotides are TGTGCCAGCAGTGAAAACTACAATGAGCAGTTCTTC.

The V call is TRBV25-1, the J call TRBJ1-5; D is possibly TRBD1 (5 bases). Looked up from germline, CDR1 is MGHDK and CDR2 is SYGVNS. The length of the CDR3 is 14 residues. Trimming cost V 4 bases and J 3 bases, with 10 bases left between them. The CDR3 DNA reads TGTGCCAGCAGTGGGCGAGGGGACAATCAGCCCCAGCATTTT. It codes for CASSGRGDNQPQHF.

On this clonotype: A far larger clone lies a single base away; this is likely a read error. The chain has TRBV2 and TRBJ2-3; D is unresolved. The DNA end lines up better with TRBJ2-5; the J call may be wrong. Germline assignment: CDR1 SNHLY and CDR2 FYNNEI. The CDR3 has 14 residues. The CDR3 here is CASSDNTPPETQYF. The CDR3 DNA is TGTGCCAGCAGTGACAACACGCCACCGGAGACCCAGTACTTC.

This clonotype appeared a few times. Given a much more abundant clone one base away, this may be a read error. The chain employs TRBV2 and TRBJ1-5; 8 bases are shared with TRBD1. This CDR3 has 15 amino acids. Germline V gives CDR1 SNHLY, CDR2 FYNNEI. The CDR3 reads CAGSAQGALNQPQHF. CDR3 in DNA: TGTGCCGGCAGTGCGCAGGGGGCTCTCAATCAGCCCCAGCATTTT.

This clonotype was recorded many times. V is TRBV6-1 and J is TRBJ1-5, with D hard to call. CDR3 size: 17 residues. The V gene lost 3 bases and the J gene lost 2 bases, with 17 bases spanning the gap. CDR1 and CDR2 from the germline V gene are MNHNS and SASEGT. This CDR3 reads CASSDGGRVYRNQPQHF. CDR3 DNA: TGTGCCAGCAGTGATGGAGGGAGGGTTTATCGCAATCAGCCCCAGCATTTT.

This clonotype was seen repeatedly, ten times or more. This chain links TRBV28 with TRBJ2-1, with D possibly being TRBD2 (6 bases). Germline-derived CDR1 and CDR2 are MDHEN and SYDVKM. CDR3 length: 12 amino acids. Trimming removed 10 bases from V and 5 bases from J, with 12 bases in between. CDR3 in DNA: TGTGCCATTACGGGAGAACACAATGAGCAGTTCTTC. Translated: CAITGEHNEQFF.

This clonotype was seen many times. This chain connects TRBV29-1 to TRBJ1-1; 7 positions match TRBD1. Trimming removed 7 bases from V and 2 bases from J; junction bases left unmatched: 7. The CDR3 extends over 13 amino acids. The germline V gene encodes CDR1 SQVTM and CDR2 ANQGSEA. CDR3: CSGRTGLNTEAFF. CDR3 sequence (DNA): TGCAGCGGCCGGACAGGATTAAACACTGAAGCTTTCTTT. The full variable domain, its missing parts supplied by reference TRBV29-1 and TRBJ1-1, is SAVISQKPSRDICQRGTSLTIQCQVDSQVTMMFWYRQQPGQSLTLIATANQGSEATYESGFVIDKFPISRPNLTFSTLTVSNMSPEDSSIYLCSGRTGLNTEAFFGQGTRLTVV.

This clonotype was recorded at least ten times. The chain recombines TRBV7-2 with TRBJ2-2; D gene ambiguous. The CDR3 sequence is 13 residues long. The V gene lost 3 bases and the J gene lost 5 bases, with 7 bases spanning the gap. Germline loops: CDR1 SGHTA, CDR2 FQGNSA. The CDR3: CASSLGYTGELFF. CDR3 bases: TGTGCCAGCAGCTTGGGGTATACCGGGGAGCTGTTTTTT.

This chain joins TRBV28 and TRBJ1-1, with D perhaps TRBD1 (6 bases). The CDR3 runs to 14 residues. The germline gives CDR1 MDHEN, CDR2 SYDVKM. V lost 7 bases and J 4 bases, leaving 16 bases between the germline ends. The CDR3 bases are TGTGCCAGCATAAAGGGGGGCTGGGGCACTGAAGCTTTCTTT. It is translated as CASIKGGWGTEAFF.